This T cell receptor beta chain was sequenced in a study of cytomegalovirus exposure and HLA in healthy donors. Study outcomes and limitations: Beyond CMV serostatus, there was no information to go on about immune exposure.

60 Vbeta and 13 Jbeta primers were used in PCR. Study processing details: About 80 million unique TCR beta chains, roughly 11 million of them shared, were counted by a later analysis. The data were produced by immunoSEQ multiplex PCR, yet TCRdb's version contains in-frame clones alone and is incomplete. The V and J calls and the clone size are those of that table, but D and trimming were determined from the DNA. The table includes under 85,000 clones, 65% to 70% detected once. This clone is a singleton in its sample. Its antigen is unknown. This receptor was identified in a young woman in good health and CMV-seronegative. The sample consisted of PBMCs.

The CDR3 here is CASRGTGAGELFF. DNA for the CDR3: TGTGCCAGCAGAGGGACAGGGGCCGGGGAGCTGTTTTTT. The chain couples TRBV6-6 to TRBJ2-2; 10 bases agree with TRBD1. J lost 6 bases, V lost 6 bases, and 1 base had no gene match. The CDR3 sequence is 13 residues long. Germline lookup yields CDR1 MNHNY and CDR2 SVGAGI (reference sequence).